A single sample is the source of the 8 T cell receptor beta chains below, sequenced in a study of blood T cell repertoires in COVID-19. Method: immunoSEQ multiplex PCR; TCRdb's copy keeps in-frame clones and lacks some. This table holds about 190,000 clones, around 80% found once. The specimen was peripheral blood. The receptors were gathered from a woman older than 75 with active or convalescent COVID-19.

The J gene is TRBJ2-1, the V gene TRBV11-2; the match to TRBD2 covers 7 bases. Unmatched junction bases numbered 3, after V lost 0 bases and J lost 4 bases. The CDR3 is 15 residues long. Germline CDR1 reads SGHAT; CDR2 reads FQNNGV. This CDR3 is CASSLDVGGYNEQFF. In nucleotides, the CDR3 is TGTGCCAGCAGCTTAGATGTGGGGGGGTACAATGAGCAGTTCTTC.

V is TRBV5-4 and J is TRBJ1-2; 11 nucleotides agree with TRBD1. Germline V gives CDR1 SGHNT, CDR2 YYREEE (reference sequence). V lost 0 bases to trimming and J lost 4 bases; unmatched junction nucleotides: 2. The CDR3 is made up of 15 amino acids. CDR3 bases: TGTGCCAGCAGCTTGGCCGGGACAGGGGGCTATGGCTACACCTTC. Translated: CASSLAGTGGYGYTF. The complete variable domain, with remaining parts taken from reference TRBV5-4 and TRBJ1-2, reads ETGVTQSPTHLIKTRGQQVTLRCSSQSGHNTVSWYQQALGQGPQFIFQYYREEENGRGNFPPRFSGLQFPNYSSELNVNALELDDSALYLCASSLAGTGGYGYTFGSGTRLTVV.

The chain recombines TRBV5-6 with TRBJ1-4, with no clear D. Germline V gene sequence: CDR1 SGHDT, CDR2 YYEEEE. This CDR3 region has 15 residues. V was clipped by 3 bases and J by 11 bases, with 20 bases between them. The CDR3 bases are TGTGCCAGCAGCTCGAACACGGGTCTGATTAATAAACTGTTTTTT. It yields the protein CASSSNTGLINKLFF.

V is TRBV28 and J is TRBJ1-6; 8 bases match TRBD1. The length of the CDR3 is 16 residues. V lost 6 bases to trimming and J lost 4 bases; unmatched junction nucleotides: 8. Germline CDR1 and CDR2: MDHEN and SYDVKM. Here the CDR3 reads CASSPDRDTYNSPLHF. CDR3 DNA sequence: TGTGCCAGCAGCCCGGACAGGGATACGTATAATTCACCCCTCCACTTT.

V gene TRBV6-2 or TRBV6-3 combines with J gene TRBJ1-5, with TRBD1 matching over 9 bases. The length of the CDR3 is 15 residues. Germline-derived CDR1 and CDR2 are MNHEY and SVGEGT. V dropped 4 bases and J dropped 7; count of bases not matched to a gene: 8. The CDR3, as DNA: TGTGCCAGCAGTTTTATAACAGGGGGCAGCCAGCCCCAGCATTTT. As protein: CASSFITGGSQPQHF.

The chain joins TRBV7-2 to TRBJ1-2; unclear D gene. Germline values: CDR1 SGHTA, CDR2 FQGNSA. The CDR3 contains 14 residues. Trimming took 5 bases from V and 5 from J, leaving 15 bases between them. CDR3 protein: CASSPEVSGYGYTF. CDR3 sequence (DNA): TGTGCCAGCAGCCCCGAGGTTTCGGGATATGGCTACACCTTC.

This clone was found a few times. The genes are TRBV5-1 and TRBJ2-7; D uncertain. The V gene's germline CDR1 is SGHRS and CDR2 YFSETQ. The V end was cut by 3 bases, the J end by 3 bases, with 10 bases between. The CDR3 runs 13 residues. The CDR3 DNA reads as TGCGCCAGCAGCTCAGAGGTACTCTACGAGCAGTACTTC. As protein: CASSSEVLYEQYF.

The chain recombines TRBV10-2 with TRBJ1-4; 9 bases fit TRBD1. V was pared by 3 bases and J by 8 bases, with 4 bases of the junction left unmatched. The germline V gene has CDR1 WSHSY and CDR2 SAAADI. CDR3 length equals 14 residues. The CDR3 bases are TGCGCCAGCAGTGAAGGGACAGGGCGCGAAAAACTGTTTTTT. Translation: CASSEGTGREKLFF.